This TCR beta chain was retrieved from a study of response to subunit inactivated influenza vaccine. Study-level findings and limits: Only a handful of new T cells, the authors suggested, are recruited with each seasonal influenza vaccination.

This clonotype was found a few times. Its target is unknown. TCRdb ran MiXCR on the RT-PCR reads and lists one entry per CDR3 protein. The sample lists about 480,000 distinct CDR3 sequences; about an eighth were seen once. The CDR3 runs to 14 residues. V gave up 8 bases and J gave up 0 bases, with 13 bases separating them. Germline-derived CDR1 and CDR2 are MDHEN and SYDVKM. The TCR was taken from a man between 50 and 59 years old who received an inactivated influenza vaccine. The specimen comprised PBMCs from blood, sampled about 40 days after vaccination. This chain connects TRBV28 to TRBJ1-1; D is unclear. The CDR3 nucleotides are TGTGCCAGCCTCCCCCACGAGATGAACACTGAAGCTTTCTTT. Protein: CASLPHEMNTEAFF.